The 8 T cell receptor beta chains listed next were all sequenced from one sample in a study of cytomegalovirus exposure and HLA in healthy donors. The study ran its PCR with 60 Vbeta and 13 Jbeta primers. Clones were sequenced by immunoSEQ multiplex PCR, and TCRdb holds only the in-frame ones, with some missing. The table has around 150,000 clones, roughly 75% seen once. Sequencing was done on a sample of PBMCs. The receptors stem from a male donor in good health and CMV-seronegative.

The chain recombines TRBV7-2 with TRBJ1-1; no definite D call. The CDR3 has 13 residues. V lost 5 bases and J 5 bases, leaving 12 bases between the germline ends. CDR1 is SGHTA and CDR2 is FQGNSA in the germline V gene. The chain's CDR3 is CASSPSRRTEAFF. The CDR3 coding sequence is TGTGCCAGCAGCCCTAGCCGAAGGACTGAAGCTTTCTTT.

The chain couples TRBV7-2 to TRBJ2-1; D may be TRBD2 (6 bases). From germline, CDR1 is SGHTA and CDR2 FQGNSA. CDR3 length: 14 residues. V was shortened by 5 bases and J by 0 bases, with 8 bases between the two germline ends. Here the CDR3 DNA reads TGTGCCAGCAGCATCGGGAGCTCCTACAATGAGCAGTTCTTC. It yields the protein CASSIGSSYNEQFF.

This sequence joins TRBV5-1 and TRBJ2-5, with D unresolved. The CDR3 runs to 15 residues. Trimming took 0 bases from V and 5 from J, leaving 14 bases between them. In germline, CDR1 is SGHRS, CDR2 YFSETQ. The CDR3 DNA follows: TGCGCCAGCAGCTTGGTCTCTTTGGCTTCGGAGACCCAGTACTTC. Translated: CASSLVSLASETQYF.

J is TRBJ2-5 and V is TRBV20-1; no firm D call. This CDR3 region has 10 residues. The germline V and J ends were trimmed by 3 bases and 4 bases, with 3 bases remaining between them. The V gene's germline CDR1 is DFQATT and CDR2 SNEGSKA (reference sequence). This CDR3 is CSARRETQYF. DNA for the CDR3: TGCAGTGCTAGGAGAGAGACCCAGTACTTC.

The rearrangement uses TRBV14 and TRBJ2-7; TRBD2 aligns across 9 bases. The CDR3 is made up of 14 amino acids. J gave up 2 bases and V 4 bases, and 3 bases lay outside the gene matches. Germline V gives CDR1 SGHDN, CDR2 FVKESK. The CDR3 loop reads CASSRIAGAYEQYF. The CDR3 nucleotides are TGTGCCAGCAGCCGGATAGCGGGAGCCTACGAGCAGTACTTC.

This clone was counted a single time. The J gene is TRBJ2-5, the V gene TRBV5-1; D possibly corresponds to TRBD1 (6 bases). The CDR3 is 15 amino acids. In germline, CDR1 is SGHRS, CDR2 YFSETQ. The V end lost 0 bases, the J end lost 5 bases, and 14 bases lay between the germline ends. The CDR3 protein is CASSLAANRVETQYF. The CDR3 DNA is TGCGCCAGCAGCTTGGCCGCGAACAGGGTGGAGACCCAGTACTTC.

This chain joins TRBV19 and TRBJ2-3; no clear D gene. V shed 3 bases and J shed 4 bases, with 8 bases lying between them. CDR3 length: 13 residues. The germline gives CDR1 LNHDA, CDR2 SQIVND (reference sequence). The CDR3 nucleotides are TGTGCCAGTAGTATCGGCAGGCCAGATACGCAGTATTTT. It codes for CASSIGRPDTQYF.

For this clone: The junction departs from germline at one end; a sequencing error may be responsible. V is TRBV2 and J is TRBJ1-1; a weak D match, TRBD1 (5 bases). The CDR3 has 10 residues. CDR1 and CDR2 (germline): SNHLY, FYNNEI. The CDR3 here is CASRVGGALF. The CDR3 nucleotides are TGTGCCAGCAGGGTTGGTGGGGCCCTTTTT.